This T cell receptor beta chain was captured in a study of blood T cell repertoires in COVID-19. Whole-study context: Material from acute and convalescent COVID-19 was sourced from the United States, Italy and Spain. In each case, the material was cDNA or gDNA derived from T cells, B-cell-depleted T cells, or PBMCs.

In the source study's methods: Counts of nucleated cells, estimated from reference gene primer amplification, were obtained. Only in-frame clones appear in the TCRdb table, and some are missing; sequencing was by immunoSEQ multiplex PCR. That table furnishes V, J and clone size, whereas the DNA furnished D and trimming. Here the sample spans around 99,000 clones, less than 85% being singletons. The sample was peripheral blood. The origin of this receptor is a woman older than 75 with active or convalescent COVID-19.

CDR3 sequence: CASSARTGANEKLFF. The CDR3 DNA follows: TGCGCCAGCAGCGCCCGGACAGGCGCCAATGAAAAACTGTTTTTT. V gene TRBV5-1 combines with J gene TRBJ1-4; 7 bases match TRBD1. Germline V lookup: CDR1 SGHRS, CDR2 YFSETQ. The length of the CDR3 is 15 residues. The ends lost 4 bases at V and 5 bases at J; junction bases unmatched: 8.